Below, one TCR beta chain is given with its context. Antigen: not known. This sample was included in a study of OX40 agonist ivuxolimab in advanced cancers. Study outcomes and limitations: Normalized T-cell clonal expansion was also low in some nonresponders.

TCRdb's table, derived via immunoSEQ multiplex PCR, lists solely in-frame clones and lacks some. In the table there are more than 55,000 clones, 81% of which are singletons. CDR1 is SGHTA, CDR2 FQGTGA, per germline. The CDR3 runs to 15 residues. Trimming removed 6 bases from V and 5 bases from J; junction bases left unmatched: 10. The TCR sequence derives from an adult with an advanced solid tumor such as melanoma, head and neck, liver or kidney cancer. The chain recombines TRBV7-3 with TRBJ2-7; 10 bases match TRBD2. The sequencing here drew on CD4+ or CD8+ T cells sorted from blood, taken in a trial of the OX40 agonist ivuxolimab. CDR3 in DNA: TGTGCCAGCAGACGATACCCTAGCGGGAGTGACGAGCAGTACTTC. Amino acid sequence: CASRRYPSGSDEQYF.